This TCR beta chain originates from a study of blood T cells in healthy people across ages. General study results and limits: When one million T cells were used, diversity estimates were thought to be underestimates. Any changes in expanded clonotypes were possibly confounded, as donor CMV status remained unknown. Measured against age, TCR beta diversity per million T cells decreased in a roughly linear manner.

This clonotype was found a few times. Its antigen is not known. It was with a sample-barcoded 5' primer and a J-beta primer mix that a second PCR of roughly 7 to 12 cycles was run. TCRdb analysed the 5' RACE reads with MiXCR anew, one entry per CDR3 protein. The sample holds roughly 1,500,000 distinct CDR3 sequences, around two fifths seen once. Trimming cost V 4 bases and J 0 bases, with 7 bases left between them. Germline CDR1 reads SQVTM; CDR2 reads ANQGSEA. CDR3 length equals 13 residues. Total RNA was isolated from each sample in quantities of at least 5 micrograms. The J gene is TRBJ1-5, the V gene TRBV29-1; D is unclear. The sequenced material came from blood. The TCR was taken from a woman between 18 and 29 years old in good health. This chain's CDR3 is CSVVEYSNQPQHF. Here the CDR3 DNA reads TGCAGCGTTGTAGAGTATAGCAATCAGCCCCAGCATTTT.